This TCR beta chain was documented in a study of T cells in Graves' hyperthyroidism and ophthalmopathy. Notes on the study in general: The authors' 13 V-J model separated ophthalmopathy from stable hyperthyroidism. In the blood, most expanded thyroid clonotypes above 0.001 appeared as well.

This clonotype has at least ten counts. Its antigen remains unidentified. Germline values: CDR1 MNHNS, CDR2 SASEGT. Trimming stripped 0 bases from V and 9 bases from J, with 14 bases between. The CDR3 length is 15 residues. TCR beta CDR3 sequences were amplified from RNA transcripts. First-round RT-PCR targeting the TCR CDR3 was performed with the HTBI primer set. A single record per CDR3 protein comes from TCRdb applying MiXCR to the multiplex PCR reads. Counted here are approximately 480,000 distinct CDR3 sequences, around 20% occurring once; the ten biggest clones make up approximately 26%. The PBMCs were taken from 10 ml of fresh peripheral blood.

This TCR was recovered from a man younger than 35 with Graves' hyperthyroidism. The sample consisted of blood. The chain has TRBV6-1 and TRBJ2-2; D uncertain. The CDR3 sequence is CASSEASSLHRELFF. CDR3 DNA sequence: TGTGCCAGCAGTGAAGCTAGCAGCCTCCACCGGGAGCTGTTTTTT.